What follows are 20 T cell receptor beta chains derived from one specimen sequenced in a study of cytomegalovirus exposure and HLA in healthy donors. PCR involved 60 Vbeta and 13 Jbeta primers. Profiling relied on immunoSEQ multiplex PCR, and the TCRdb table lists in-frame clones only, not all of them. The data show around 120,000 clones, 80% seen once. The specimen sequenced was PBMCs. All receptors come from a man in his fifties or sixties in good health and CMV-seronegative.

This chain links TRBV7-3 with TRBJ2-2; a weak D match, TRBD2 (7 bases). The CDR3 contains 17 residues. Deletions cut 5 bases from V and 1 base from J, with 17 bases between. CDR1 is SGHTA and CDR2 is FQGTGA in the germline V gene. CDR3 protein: CASSPRAGAVNTGELFF. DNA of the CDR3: TGTGCCAGCAGCCCCCGTGCGGGGGCCGTGAACACCGGGGAGCTGTTTTTT.

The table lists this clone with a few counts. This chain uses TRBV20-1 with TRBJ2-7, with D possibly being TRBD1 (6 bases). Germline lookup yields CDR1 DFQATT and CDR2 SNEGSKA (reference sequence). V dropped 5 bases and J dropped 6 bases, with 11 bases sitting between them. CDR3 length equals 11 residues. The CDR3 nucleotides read TGCAGTGCTTTTACAGGGCGCGAGCAGTACTTC. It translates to CSAFTGREQYF.

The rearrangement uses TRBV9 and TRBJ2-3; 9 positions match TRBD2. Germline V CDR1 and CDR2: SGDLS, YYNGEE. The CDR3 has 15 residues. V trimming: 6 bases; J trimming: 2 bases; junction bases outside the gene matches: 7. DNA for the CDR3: TGTGCCAGCAAGGGGCGGGGGGGAGCCACAGATACGCAGTATTTT. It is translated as CASKGRGGATDTQYF.

The CDR3 DNA reads as TGTGCCAGTAGTATAGATCCTAGTGGGGAGACCCAGTACTTC. Amino acid sequence: CASSIDPSGETQYF. This rearrangement joins TRBV19 to TRBJ2-5; no definite D call. Between the trimmed V and J ends, which lost 0 bases and 5 bases, there was a span of 10 bases. Germline CDR1 LNHDA, CDR2 SQIVND (reference sequence). CDR3 length equals 14 residues.

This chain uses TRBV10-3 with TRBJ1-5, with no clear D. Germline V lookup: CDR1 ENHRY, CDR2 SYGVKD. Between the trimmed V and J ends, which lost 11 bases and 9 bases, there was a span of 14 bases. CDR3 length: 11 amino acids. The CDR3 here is CAVGREWPQHF. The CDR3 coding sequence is TGTGCCGTGGGGAGGGAATGGCCCCAGCATTTT.

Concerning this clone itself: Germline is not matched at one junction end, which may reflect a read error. CDR3 DNA sequence: TGTGCTAGCAGCCCCACCCAGGCCTTCGGGGAGCTGTTTTTT. It codes for CASSPTQAFGELFF. This rearrangement joins TRBV7-7 to TRBJ2-2; no clear D. The CDR3 contains 14 residues. The germline V gene encodes CDR1 SSHAT and CDR2 FNYEAQ (reference sequence).

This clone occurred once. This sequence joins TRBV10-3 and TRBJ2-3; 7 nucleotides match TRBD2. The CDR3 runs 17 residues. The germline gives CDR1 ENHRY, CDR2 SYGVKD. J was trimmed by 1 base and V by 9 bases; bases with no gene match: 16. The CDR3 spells CAMSSGRQGARTDTQYF. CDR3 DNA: TGTGCCATGTCCTCCGGGAGGCAGGGAGCCCGCACAGATACGCAGTATTTT.

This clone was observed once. CDR3 DNA: TGTGCCAGCAGTCTAGTAGACACTGAAGCTTTCTTT. It yields the protein CASSLVDTEAFF. The rearrangement links TRBV6-1 to TRBJ1-1; no clear D gene. The germline V and J ends were trimmed by 5 bases and 3 bases, with 7 bases remaining between them. CDR1 and CDR2 (germline): MNHNS, SASEGT. CDR3 size: 12 residues.

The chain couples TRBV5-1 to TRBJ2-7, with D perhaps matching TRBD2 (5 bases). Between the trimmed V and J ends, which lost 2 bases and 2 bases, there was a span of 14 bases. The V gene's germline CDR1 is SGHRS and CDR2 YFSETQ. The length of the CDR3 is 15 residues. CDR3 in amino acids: CASSFGLLDPYEQYF. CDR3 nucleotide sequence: TGCGCCAGCAGCTTTGGACTGCTAGATCCCTACGAGCAGTACTTC.

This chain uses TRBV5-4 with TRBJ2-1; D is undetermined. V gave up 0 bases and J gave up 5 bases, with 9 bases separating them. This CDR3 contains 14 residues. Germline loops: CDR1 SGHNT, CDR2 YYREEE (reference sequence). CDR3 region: CASSLEWADNEQFF. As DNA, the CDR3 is TGTGCCAGCAGCTTGGAGTGGGCCGACAATGAGCAGTTCTTC.

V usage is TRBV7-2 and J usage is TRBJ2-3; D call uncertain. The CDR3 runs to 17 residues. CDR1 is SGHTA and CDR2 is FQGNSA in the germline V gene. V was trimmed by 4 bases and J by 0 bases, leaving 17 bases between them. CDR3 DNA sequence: TGTGCCAGCAGCTCCCTACCCCTACTCATTAGCACAGATACGCAGTATTTT. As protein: CASSSLPLLISTDTQYF.

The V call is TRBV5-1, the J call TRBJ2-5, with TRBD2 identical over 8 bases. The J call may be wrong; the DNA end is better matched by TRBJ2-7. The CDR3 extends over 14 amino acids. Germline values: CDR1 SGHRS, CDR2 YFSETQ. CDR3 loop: CASSLLAGSYEQYF. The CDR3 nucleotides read TGCGCCAGCAGCTTGTTAGCGGGATCCTACGAGCAGTACTTC.

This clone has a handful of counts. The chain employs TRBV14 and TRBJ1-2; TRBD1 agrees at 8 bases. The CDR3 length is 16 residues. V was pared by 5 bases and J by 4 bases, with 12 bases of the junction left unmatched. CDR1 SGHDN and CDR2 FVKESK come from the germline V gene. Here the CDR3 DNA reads TGTGCCAGCAGCGCCCTGGACAGGGAGGCTTCCTATGGCTACACCTTC. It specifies CASSALDREASYGYTF. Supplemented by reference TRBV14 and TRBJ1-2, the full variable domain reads EAGVTQFPSHSVIEKGQTVTLRCDPISGHDNLYWYRRVMGKEIKFLLHFVKESKQDESGMPNNRFLAERTGGTYSTLKVQPAELEDSGVYFCASSALDREASYGYTFGSGTRLTVV.

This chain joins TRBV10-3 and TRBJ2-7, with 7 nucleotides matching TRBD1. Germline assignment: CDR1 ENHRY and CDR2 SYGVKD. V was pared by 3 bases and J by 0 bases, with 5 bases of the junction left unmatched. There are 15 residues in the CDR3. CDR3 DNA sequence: TGTGCCATCAGTGACCAGGACAGGAGCTCCTACGAGCAGTACTTC. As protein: CAISDQDRSSYEQYF.

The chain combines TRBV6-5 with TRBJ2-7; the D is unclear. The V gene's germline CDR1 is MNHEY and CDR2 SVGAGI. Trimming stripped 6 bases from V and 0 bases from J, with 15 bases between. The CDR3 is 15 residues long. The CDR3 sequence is CASRAALVPSYEQYF. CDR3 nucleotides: TGTGCCAGCAGAGCTGCTTTGGTTCCCTCCTACGAGCAGTACTTC.

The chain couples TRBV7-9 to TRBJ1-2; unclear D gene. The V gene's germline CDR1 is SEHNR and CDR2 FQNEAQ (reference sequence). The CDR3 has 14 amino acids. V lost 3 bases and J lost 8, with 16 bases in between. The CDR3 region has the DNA TGTGCCAGCAGCTTTTCCCCAGCTTCCGGGGGCTACACCTTC. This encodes CASSFSPASGGYTF. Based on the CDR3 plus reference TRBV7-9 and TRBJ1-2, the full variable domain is DTGVSQNPRHKITKRGQNVTFRCDPISEHNRLYWYRQTLGQGPEFLTYFQNEAQLEKSRLLSDRFSAERPKGSFSTLEIQRTEQGDSAMYLCASSFSPASGGYTFGSGTRLTVV.

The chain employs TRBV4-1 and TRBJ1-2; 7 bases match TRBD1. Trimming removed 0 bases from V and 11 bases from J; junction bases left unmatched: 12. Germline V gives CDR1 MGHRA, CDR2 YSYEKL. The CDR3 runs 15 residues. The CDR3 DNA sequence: TGCGCCAGCAGCCAAGACGAGGCAGGGGGTTGGGGATACACCTTC. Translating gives CASSQDEAGGWGYTF.

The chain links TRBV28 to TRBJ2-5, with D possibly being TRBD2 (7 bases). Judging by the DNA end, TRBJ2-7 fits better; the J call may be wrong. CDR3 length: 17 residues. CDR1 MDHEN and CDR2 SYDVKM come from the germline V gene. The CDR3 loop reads CASIPSTGAGAAYEQYF. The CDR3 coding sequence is TGTGCCAGCATCCCCTCCACGGGGGCGGGGGCCGCCTACGAGCAGTACTTC.

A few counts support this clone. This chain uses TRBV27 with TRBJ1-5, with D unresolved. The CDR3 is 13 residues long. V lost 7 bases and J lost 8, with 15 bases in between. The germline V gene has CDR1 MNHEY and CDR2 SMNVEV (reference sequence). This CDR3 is CASMKGRFEPQHF. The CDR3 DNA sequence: TGTGCCAGCATGAAAGGCAGGTTCGAGCCCCAGCATTTT.

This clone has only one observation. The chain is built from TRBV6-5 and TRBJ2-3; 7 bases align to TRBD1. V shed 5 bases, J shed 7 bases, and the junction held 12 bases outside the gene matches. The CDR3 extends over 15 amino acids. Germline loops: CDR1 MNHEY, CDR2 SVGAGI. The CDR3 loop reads CASSRGQVSAHTQYF. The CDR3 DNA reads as TGTGCCAGCAGTCGCGGACAGGTGTCGGCCCATACGCAGTATTTT.